The next 28 T cell receptor beta chains were all read from a single sample in a study of T cell responses to AZD1222 COVID-19 vaccine. Sequencing used immunoSEQ multiplex PCR; TCRdb keeps in-frame clones, though not all of them. The data show about 120,000 clones, around 93% seen once. The sample consisted of peripheral blood, taken on day 0 of AZD1222 vaccination. The receptors here all came from an adult in good health.

This clone was picked up one time. This chain joins TRBV6-4 and TRBJ1-1; 8 bases match TRBD1. In germline, CDR1 is MRHNA, CDR2 SNTAGT. The CDR3 consists of 16 residues. Trimming removed 0 bases from V and 6 bases from J; junction bases left unmatched: 9. Written as DNA, the CDR3 is TGTGCCAGCAGTGACTCTCCCCGGACAGGGACCGCTGAAGCTTTCTTT. The encoded protein is CASSDSPRTGTAEAFF.

In DNA form, the CDR3 reads TGTGCCAGTGCTCCTCCGGGACACACAACTAATGAAAAACTGTTTTTT. It specifies CASAPPGHTTNEKLFF. V gene TRBV28 combines with J gene TRBJ1-4; maybe TRBD1 (6 bases). The CDR3 has 16 residues. Germline values: CDR1 MDHEN, CDR2 SYDVKM. V lost 9 bases to trimming and J lost 0 bases, with 17 bases between them.

The chain combines TRBV19 with TRBJ1-5; TRBD1 might be the D (5 bases). Trimming stripped 8 bases from V and 1 base from J, with 15 bases between. The germline CDR1 and CDR2 sequences are LNHDA and SQIVND (reference sequence). The CDR3 is 15 amino acids. CDR3 region: CASVPRVTSNQPQHF. The CDR3 DNA is TGTGCCAGTGTACCCAGGGTAACGAGCAATCAGCCCCAGCATTTT.

This clone has more than one count but fewer than ten. Other DNA sequences in this specimen translate into the identical CDR3. This rearrangement joins TRBV28 to TRBJ1-5; TRBD1 is a possible D gene (6 bases). V was cut by 2 bases and J by 7 bases, with 9 bases left in between. This CDR3 is 13 amino acids long. Germline lookup yields CDR1 MDHEN and CDR2 SYDVKM. The chain's CDR3 is CASSLEGQQPQHF. The CDR3 DNA follows: TGTGCCAGCAGTTTAGAAGGACAGCAGCCCCAGCATTTT.

The V call is TRBV5-1, the J call TRBJ1-2, with TRBD1 identical over 7 bases. Germline CDR1 is SGHRS and CDR2 is YFSETQ. The CDR3 spans 14 residues. The V gene end was trimmed by 3 bases and the J gene end by 4 bases; junction bases not matched to a gene: 6. In DNA form, the CDR3 reads TGCGCCAGCAGCTACCCAGACAGGGTCTATGGCTACACCTTC. Its translation: CASSYPDRVYGYTF. The full variable domain, with the rest looked up from reference TRBV5-1 and TRBJ1-2, is KAGVTQTPRYLIKTRGQQVTLSCSPISGHRSVSWYQQTPGQGLQFLFEYFSETQRNKGNFPGRFSGRQFSNSRSEMNVSTLELGDSALYLCASSYPDRVYGYTFGSGTRLTVV.

This clone was observed a single time. The CDR3 reads CASSLPNGNEQFF. CDR3 DNA sequence: TGTGCCAGCAGCTTGCCAAACGGGAATGAGCAGTTCTTC. V is TRBV5-4 and J is TRBJ2-1, with unresolved D. The CDR3 loop spans 13 amino acids. V gave up 1 base and J gave up 7 bases, with 9 bases separating them. Germline V lookup: CDR1 SGHNT, CDR2 YYREEE (reference sequence).

The chain combines TRBV11-3 with TRBJ1-1; TRBD1 is a possible D gene (5 bases). The CDR3 extends over 15 amino acids. The germline gives CDR1 SGHNT, CDR2 YENEEA. V was pared by 4 bases and J by 0 bases, with 12 bases between. The CDR3: CASSSRTGVNTEAFF. CDR3 coding DNA: TGTGCCAGCAGCTCCCGAACAGGAGTGAACACTGAAGCTTTCTTT. The full variable domain, in which reference TRBV11-3 and TRBJ1-1 provide the parts outside the CDR3, is EAGVVQSPRYKIIEKKQPVAFWCNPISGHNTLYWYLQNLGQGPELLIRYENEEAVDDSQLPKDRFSAERLKGVDSTLKIQPAELGDSAVYLCASSSRTGVNTEAFFGQGTRLTVV.

The J gene is TRBJ1-2, the V gene TRBV28, with D hard to call. Trimming pared 6 bases from V and 4 bases from J, leaving 12 bases between. From germline, CDR1 is MDHEN and CDR2 SYDVKM. CDR3 length: 13 amino acids. CDR3 in amino acids: CASRPTGSYGYTF. CDR3 DNA: TGTGCCAGCAGACCGACCGGGAGCTATGGCTACACCTTC.

The chain combines TRBV28 with TRBJ2-7; a weak D match, TRBD2 (5 bases). The CDR3 is 11 amino acids. In germline, CDR1 is MDHEN, CDR2 SYDVKM. Trimming pared 5 bases from V and 6 bases from J, leaving 8 bases between. The CDR3 is CASSMGSEQYF. CDR3 nucleotides: TGTGCCAGCAGTATGGGGAGCGAGCAGTACTTC.

The CDR3 sequence: CASSQVGVGNQPQHF. For the CDR3, the DNA is TGCGCCAGCAGCCAAGTAGGGGTAGGTAATCAGCCCCAGCATTTT. The V call is TRBV4-1, the J call TRBJ1-5; a weak D match, TRBD1 (5 bases). Germline loops: CDR1 MGHRA, CDR2 YSYEKL. The CDR3 sequence is 15 residues long. Trimming stripped 1 base from V and 4 bases from J, with 11 bases between.

This clone was counted a single time. This chain joins TRBV10-2 and TRBJ2-7; D gene ambiguous. The CDR3 is 14 residues long. In germline, CDR1 is WSHSY, CDR2 SAAADI. V lost 2 bases and J lost 6, with 14 bases in between. CDR3 sequence (DNA): TGCGCCAGCAGTGAGGGTGCCAGACTGGGCGAGCAGTACTTC. Its protein product is CASSEGARLGEQYF.

The chain carries TRBV7-9 and TRBJ2-1; no definite D call. There are 15 residues in the CDR3. The germline V gene encodes CDR1 SEHNR and CDR2 FQNEAQ (reference sequence). V dropped 5 bases and J dropped 8 bases, with 19 bases sitting between them. The CDR3 nucleotides read TGTGCCAGCAGCCCAGTCAGAGATTCCAACGATGAGCAGTTCTTC. This sequence encodes CASSPVRDSNDEQFF.

The V gene is TRBV27, the J gene TRBJ2-1, with 10 bases matching TRBD2. The germline V gene has CDR1 MNHEY and CDR2 SMNVEV (reference sequence). The CDR3 loop spans 13 amino acids. Trimming took 8 bases from V and 9 from J; bases not matched to a gene: 7. CDR3 amino acids: CASGTSGDGEQFF. As DNA, the CDR3 is TGTGCCAGCGGTACTAGCGGGGACGGTGAGCAGTTCTTC.

The chain couples TRBV30 to TRBJ2-5, with D tentatively TRBD2 (5 bases). Germline lookup yields CDR1 GTSNPN and CDR2 SVGIG (reference sequence). Trimming took off 3 bases at V and 2 bases at J, with 10 bases between the two ends. The CDR3 covers 13 residues. The CDR3 DNA sequence: TGTGCCTGGAGCCCCGGGGTGCAAGAGACCCAGTACTTC. Translated, it gives CAWSPGVQETQYF.

This chain uses TRBV30 with TRBJ1-4; TRBD1 matches 11 bases. V lost 2 bases and J lost 10; bases outside the gene matches: 6. This CDR3 has 14 residues. Per germline, CDR1 GTSNPN and CDR2 SVGIG (reference sequence). CDR3 residues: CAWSTPGQGGKLFF. The CDR3 nucleotides are TGTGCCTGGAGTACTCCGGGACAGGGGGGAAAACTGTTTTTT.

The chain combines TRBV6-5 with TRBJ2-7, with TRBD1 identical over 11 bases. The CDR3 runs 13 residues. V dropped 6 bases and J dropped 2; count of bases not matched to a gene: 0. Germline CDR1 and CDR2: MNHEY and SVGAGI. Here the CDR3 DNA reads TGTGCCAGCAGGGGACAGGGGGCCTACGAGCAGTACTTC. It translates to CASRGQGAYEQYF.

This clone has more than one count but fewer than ten. The gene calls are TRBV7-6 and TRBJ1-1; D unclear. V lost 1 base and J lost 1, with 10 bases in between. Germline-derived CDR1 and CDR2 are SGHVS and FNYEAQ. This CDR3 spans 15 amino acids. CDR3 in amino acids: CASSLEVSQNTEAFF. CDR3 coding DNA: TGTGCCAGCAGCTTAGAGGTTTCTCAGAACACTGAAGCTTTCTTT.

As regards this clone: This sample includes further DNA sequences coding for the same CDR3. V is TRBV5-6 and J is TRBJ1-1, with no clear D. CDR3 length equals 12 residues. Trimming shortened V by 0 bases and J by 5 bases, and 5 bases separated the two germline ends. Germline V gene sequence: CDR1 SGHDT, CDR2 YYEEEE. CDR3: CASSLAATEAFF. The DNA of the CDR3 is TGTGCCAGCAGCTTGGCGGCTACTGAAGCTTTCTTT.

The V and J genes are TRBV6-5 and TRBJ2-7, with D maybe TRBD2 (5 bases). The CDR3 runs to 12 residues. Germline assignment: CDR1 MNHEY and CDR2 SVGAGI. Deletions cut 11 bases from V and 7 bases from J, with 18 bases between. In DNA, the CDR3 is TGTGCCCTCCGGGCCCCTACGGGGGAGCAGTACTTC. It translates to CALRAPTGEQYF.

V is TRBV10-3 and J is TRBJ2-3; 9 positions agree with TRBD2. The junction had 1 base not matched to a gene; V was cut back by 2 bases and J by 1 base. The CDR3 is 15 residues long. CDR1 ENHRY and CDR2 SYGVKD come from the germline V gene. CDR3 in amino acids: CAISEIAGGTDTQYF. The CDR3 DNA follows: TGTGCCATCAGTGAGATAGCGGGGGGCACAGATACGCAGTATTTT.

Notes on this clone: The same CDR3 arises from other DNA sequences in this sample as well. V and J are TRBV7-2 and TRBJ2-1; TRBD1 might be the D (6 bases). Per the germline V gene, CDR1 is SGHTA and CDR2 is FQGNSA. The CDR3 sequence is 13 residues long. Between the trimmed V and J ends, which lost 5 bases and 4 bases, there was a span of 9 bases. This CDR3 is CASSLTGYNEQFF. Written as DNA, the CDR3 is TGTGCCAGCAGCCTAACAGGGTACAATGAGCAGTTCTTC.

CDR3 nucleotides: TGTGCCAGCAGTTCCGCCGGCACAGGGCGCGAGCAGTACTTC. Translated, it gives CASSSAGTGREQYF. The rearrangement uses TRBV28 and TRBJ2-7; D might be TRBD1 (6 bases). Trimming stripped 4 bases from V and 6 bases from J, with 16 bases between. CDR1 is MDHEN, CDR2 SYDVKM, per germline. The CDR3 covers 14 residues.

The gene calls are TRBV6-4 and TRBJ2-1, with unresolved D. With 0 bases removed from V and 1 base from J, the gap between germline ends came to 7 bases. Germline V gene data show CDR1 as MRHNA and CDR2 as SNTAGT. The CDR3 spans 15 residues. This CDR3 is CASSDSTASYNEQFF. The CDR3 DNA follows: TGTGCCAGCAGTGACTCGACGGCTTCCTACAATGAGCAGTTCTTC.

The count of this clone is one. The chain employs TRBV6-5 and TRBJ2-2; 8 bases align to TRBD2. Germline lookup yields CDR1 MNHEY and CDR2 SVGAGI. V lost 2 bases, J lost 8 bases, and 7 bases stayed unmatched. The CDR3 contains 15 residues. As DNA, the CDR3 is TGTGCCAGCAGTTACAGCGGGGGCCCACCGGGGGAGCTGTTTTTT. Protein product: CASSYSGGPPGELFF.

The V call is TRBV7-2, the J call TRBJ1-2; no firm D call. The CDR3 sequence is 14 residues long. V was cut by 2 bases and J by 2 bases, with 9 bases left in between. Germline assignment: CDR1 SGHTA and CDR2 FQGNSA. Here the CDR3 reads CASSLIGTNYGYTF. The CDR3 DNA follows: TGTGCCAGCAGCTTAATTGGCACCAACTATGGCTACACCTTC.

The CDR3 DNA sequence: TGCAGCGCACTGACCCCAGGGTTTGGTCAGCCCCAGCATTTT. Protein product: CSALTPGFGQPQHF. The chain employs TRBV29-1 and TRBJ1-5; D might be TRBD1 (5 bases). This CDR3 contains 14 residues. The ends were cut back, 7 bases at V and 6 bases at J, with 19 bases in the middle. From germline, CDR1 is SQVTM and CDR2 ANQGSEA.

The chain recombines TRBV29-1 with TRBJ1-3, with 7 positions matching TRBD1. Germline CDR1 SQVTM, CDR2 ANQGSEA. V gave up 1 base and J gave up 4 bases; unmatched junction bases: 7. This CDR3 has 15 amino acids. The DNA for the CDR3 is TGCAGCGTTGAAGGCCCCGGGACAGCAGGAAACACCATATATTTT. Its protein product is CSVEGPGTAGNTIYF. The full variable domain, with the rest looked up from reference TRBV29-1 and TRBJ1-3, is SAVISQKPSRDICQRGTSLTIQCQVDSQVTMMFWYRQQPGQSLTLIATANQGSEATYESGFVIDKFPISRPNLTFSTLTVSNMSPEDSSIYLCSVEGPGTAGNTIYFGEGSWLTVV.

This clone has a handful of counts. The chain joins TRBV4-1 to TRBJ2-7; D could derive from TRBD1 or TRBD2 (5 bases each). Germline V gives CDR1 MGHRA, CDR2 YSYEKL. This CDR3 contains 14 residues. V lost 4 bases and J lost 3, with 13 bases in between. This CDR3 is CASSREGSLYEQYF. In DNA form, the CDR3 reads TGCGCCAGCAGCCGAGAGGGGTCTCTCTACGAGCAGTACTTC.